The entry below gives a single T cell receptor beta chain sequence along with its context. Its antigen has not been determined. Base qualities are not at hand, and no much larger clone is one base apart. The library relied on PCR. The sequencer was a NextSeq 500. Bulk TCR libraries were generated as previously described, with the TCR primers listed in Table S5 used. Total RNA was purified with the Qiagen AllPrep DNA/RNA kit. Before any analysis, reads coming from multiple sequencing runs of the same library were combined into one pool. Regarding the original processing steps: Reads were retained only if an exact TCR constant sequence was present, and the retained reads were trimmed to 150 nt and grouped according to their 12-nt molecular barcodes. Reads within each barcode group were sub-clustered using a 15% Levenshtein threshold, and quality-weighted consensus sequences were constructed for each RNA molecule. Non-functional sequences were filtered out, along with any lower-count sequence sitting one edit away from another sequence. On the basis of fitting two negative binomial distributions, barcode sub-clusters with fewer than 20% of the maximum read count were discarded. TCRdb itself trimmed the public reads at Q25 with fastp, ran MiXCR and retained productive beta chains. For every CDR3 protein sequence, its rows merge into one entry that carries the most common genes and DNA. TCRdb assigned the V and J calls; the authors' analysis was not used. The sample table shows 460,000 or so distinct CDR3 sequences, and 25% are seen once. The biggest ten clones account for approximately 0.8% of the sample.

Libraries of naive CD8 T cells were generated from roughly 21,000 to 960,000 sorted cells, with 10%, 30% or 50% of the purified RNA used. Naive CD8 T cells were FACS-sorted as CD8+CD4-CCR7+CD45RA+ on a BD FACSAria II into RLT Plus buffer. Detection sensitivity was tested by spiking Jurkat RNA equal to roughly nine TCR copies' worth into samples containing about 18,000-1,000,000 naive CD8 T cells. CD8 T cells were enriched using RosetteSep CD8+ T Cell Enrichment Cocktail and Ficoll-Paque, and the enriched cells then underwent ACK red cell lysis. The data stem from a study of molecular identifiers for immune sequencing clone quantification (dated by TCRdb to between 2017 and 2018). For context, the study as a whole: For a replicate experiment, the RNA from either 20,000 or 100,000 naive CD8 T cells was divided into five aliquots, and four of those aliquots went on to sequencing. The study was a methods study using CD8 T cells to benchmark molecular-identifier clustering-based TCR repertoire sequencing (MIDCIRS) and TCR RNA copy counting.

What the research found in general, with its limitations: Spiked-in Jurkat TCR RNA (approximately eleven copies' worth), which is not part of the donor repertoire, was contained in the naive libraries. Even against a background of one million naive CD8 T cells, spiked-in Jurkat TCR RNA amounting to a single cell's worth was reported to be detectable. In CMV-specific effector cells, clones with more than 20 RNA copies contained over 99% of molecules, whereas in naive cells such clones contained under 1% of molecules. Modeling indicated roughly 3.2 TCR RNA copies recovered per cell, compared with around 10 by digital PCR, which implies a capture efficiency of 25% to 35%. When barcode sub-clustering was left out, chimeric consensus sequences inflated TCR diversity, with chimeras reaching as high as 47%. Identical TCR molecules sharing a barcode could cause highly expanded clone sizes to be underestimated.

The receptor's source is a human donor in good health. Some libraries in this study had Jurkat cell RNA spiked in. Sequenced sample: naive CD8+ T cells from blood, with Jurkat cell RNA spiked in. According to the study, the label for this sample's cell subset or site signals: FACS-sorted CD8+CD4-CCR7+CD45RA+ naive T cells.

For the CDR3, the sequence is CASSQIVSGGTEAFF. The nucleotide sequence reads as follows: TGCGCCAGCAGCCAAATCGTTTCCGGGGGGACTGAAGCTTTCTTT. This chain is built from TRBV4-1 and TRBJ1-1; perhaps TRBD1 is the D gene, with 5 bases matching. Cut back by 2 bases and 5 bases, the V and J ends lie 15 bases apart. Measured from the cysteine to the phenylalanine, the CDR3 is 15 residues long. CDR3 DNA is the only sequence kept; it has 45 bases, read in frame from the first base. The germline V gene specifies MGHRA as CDR1 and YSYEKL as CDR2.